The sequence of this TCR beta chain was determined in a study of T-cell reconstitution after alpha-beta-depleted transplantation in children. Researchers prepared the TCRbeta library using unique molecular identifiers, the study reports. Using its own MiXCR run on the PCR reads, TCRdb lists one record per CDR3 protein. The table shows almost 500,000 distinct CDR3 sequences, with about 12% occurring only once. This clonotype was counted only a few times. After removal of 11 bases from V and 5 bases from J, the junction contained 13 bases not matched to a gene. Per germline, CDR1 SGHTA and CDR2 FQGTGA. The CDR3 covers 14 residues.

This sequence was found in a human donor who donated a stem cell graft to a child with combined immunodeficiency. V and J are TRBV7-3 and TRBJ2-5, with 8 bases identical to TRBD1. Sequencing was performed on PBMCs from the stem cell graft donor, taken from the stem cell graft. The CDR3 sequence: CAEWDRRPGETQYF. CDR3 nucleotides: TGTGCCGAGTGGGACAGGAGGCCTGGGGAGACCCAGTACTTC.